This T cell receptor (beta chain) was recovered during a study of blood T cell repertoires in COVID-19 (TCRdb year 2020). Regarding the study in general: The collaborator samples originated in the United States, Italy and Spain and spanned the acute and convalescent phases of COVID-19. The samples were drawn from the first 160 participants of the ongoing ImmuneRACE study and from over a thousand subjects provided by 6 global collaborators. The prospective study material was composed of cDNA or gDNA derived from T cells, B-cell-depleted T cells, or PBMCs. The repertoires were made available in a free public database intended to serve as a resource for research on the immune response to SARS-CoV-2. The dataset comprised deeply sampled blood TCRbeta repertoires from subjects exposed to, actively infected with, or recovered from COVID-19. Where HLA class I and class II types were available, the types were taken from metadata supplied by the sample provider, not from assay-based typing. A de-identified subject ID, COVID-19 status, age in years and sex were almost always included in the sample metadata. Paper-wide results and their limitations: How much clinical and demographic metadata was included differed by source and by participant, and the metadata was provided uncurated.

About this clone: Its antigen remains undetermined. No much larger clonotype is one base removed from it; base qualities were not supplied.

Enrolling through a virtual design, the prospective study's participants ranged in age from about 18 to 89 years and lived across 24 United States geographic areas. In the prospective study, participants were assigned to cohorts based on the clinical history participants reported in a screening survey and a study questionnaire. Recovered participants in ImmuneRACE Cohort 3 were defined as having two consecutive negative NP/OP PCR tests, clearance from a healthcare professional, or resolution of symptoms. Mobile phlebotomists in the prospective study collected whole blood, serum and a nasopharyngeal or oropharyngeal swab from every participant. Prospective study participants could optionally give additional blood draws and questionnaires over a roughly 2-month period. Before DNA extraction, prospective study blood samples were shipped either frozen or at room temperature. Sequences WSHSY (CDR1) and SAAADI (CDR2) are obtained from the germline V gene. The CDR3 sequence holds 17 residues, the cysteine and phenylalanine included. CDR3 DNA is the only sequence kept; it has 51 bases, read in frame from the first base. The germline V end is reduced by 0 bases and the J end by 3 bases; junction bases left unmatched: 3.

TCRbeta CDR3 regions were amplified from genomic DNA by means of the immunoSEQ Assay, a bias-controlled multiplex PCR. The study's processing was this. The number of nucleated cells in each sample was estimated by amplification of reference gene primers within the assay. Sequence reads were collapsed and filtered to measure the absolute abundance of every unique TCRbeta CDR3 rearrangement. Productive Simpson clonality was computed per sample as the square root of Simpson's diversity index over productive rearrangements. TCRdb retrieved this table from immuneACCESS and kept in-frame rearrangements only. Not all clones are present; in checked studies, unresolved V genes account for under half, and no reason is known for the remainder. V and J calls and clone size are copied from that table; D and trimming were computed from the DNA. This sample lists 310,000 or so clones; around 85% were detected once. Jointly, the top ten make up about 5.7% of the sample.

This clonotype originated in a woman aged 35 to 49 who had recovered from COVID-19. The specimen was PBMCs or T cells enriched from blood (not recorded which). Recombination connected TRBV10-2 to TRBJ2-3, with 13 central nucleotides matching TRBD2. The CDR3 sequence is CASSESGLAGFTDTQYF. The nucleotide sequence is TGCGCCAGCAGTGAGTCGGGACTAGCGGGATTTACAGATACGCAGTATTTT.